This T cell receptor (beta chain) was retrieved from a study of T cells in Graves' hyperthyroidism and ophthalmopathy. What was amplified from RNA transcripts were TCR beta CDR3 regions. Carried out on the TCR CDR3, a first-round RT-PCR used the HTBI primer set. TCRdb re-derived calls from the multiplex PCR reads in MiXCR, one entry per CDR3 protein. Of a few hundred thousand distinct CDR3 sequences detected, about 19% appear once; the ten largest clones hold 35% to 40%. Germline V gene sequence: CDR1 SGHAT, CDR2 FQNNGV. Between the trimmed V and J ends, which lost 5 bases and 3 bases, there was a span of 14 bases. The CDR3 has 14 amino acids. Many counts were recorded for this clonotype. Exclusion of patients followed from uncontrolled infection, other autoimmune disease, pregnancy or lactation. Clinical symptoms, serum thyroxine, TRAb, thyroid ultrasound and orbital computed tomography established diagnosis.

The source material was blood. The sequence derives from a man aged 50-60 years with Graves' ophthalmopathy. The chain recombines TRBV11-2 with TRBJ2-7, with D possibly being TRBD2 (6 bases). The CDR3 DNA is TGTGCCAGCAGCCTTGCGGGGACCCTCTACGAGCAGTACTTC. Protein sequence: CASSLAGTLYEQYF.